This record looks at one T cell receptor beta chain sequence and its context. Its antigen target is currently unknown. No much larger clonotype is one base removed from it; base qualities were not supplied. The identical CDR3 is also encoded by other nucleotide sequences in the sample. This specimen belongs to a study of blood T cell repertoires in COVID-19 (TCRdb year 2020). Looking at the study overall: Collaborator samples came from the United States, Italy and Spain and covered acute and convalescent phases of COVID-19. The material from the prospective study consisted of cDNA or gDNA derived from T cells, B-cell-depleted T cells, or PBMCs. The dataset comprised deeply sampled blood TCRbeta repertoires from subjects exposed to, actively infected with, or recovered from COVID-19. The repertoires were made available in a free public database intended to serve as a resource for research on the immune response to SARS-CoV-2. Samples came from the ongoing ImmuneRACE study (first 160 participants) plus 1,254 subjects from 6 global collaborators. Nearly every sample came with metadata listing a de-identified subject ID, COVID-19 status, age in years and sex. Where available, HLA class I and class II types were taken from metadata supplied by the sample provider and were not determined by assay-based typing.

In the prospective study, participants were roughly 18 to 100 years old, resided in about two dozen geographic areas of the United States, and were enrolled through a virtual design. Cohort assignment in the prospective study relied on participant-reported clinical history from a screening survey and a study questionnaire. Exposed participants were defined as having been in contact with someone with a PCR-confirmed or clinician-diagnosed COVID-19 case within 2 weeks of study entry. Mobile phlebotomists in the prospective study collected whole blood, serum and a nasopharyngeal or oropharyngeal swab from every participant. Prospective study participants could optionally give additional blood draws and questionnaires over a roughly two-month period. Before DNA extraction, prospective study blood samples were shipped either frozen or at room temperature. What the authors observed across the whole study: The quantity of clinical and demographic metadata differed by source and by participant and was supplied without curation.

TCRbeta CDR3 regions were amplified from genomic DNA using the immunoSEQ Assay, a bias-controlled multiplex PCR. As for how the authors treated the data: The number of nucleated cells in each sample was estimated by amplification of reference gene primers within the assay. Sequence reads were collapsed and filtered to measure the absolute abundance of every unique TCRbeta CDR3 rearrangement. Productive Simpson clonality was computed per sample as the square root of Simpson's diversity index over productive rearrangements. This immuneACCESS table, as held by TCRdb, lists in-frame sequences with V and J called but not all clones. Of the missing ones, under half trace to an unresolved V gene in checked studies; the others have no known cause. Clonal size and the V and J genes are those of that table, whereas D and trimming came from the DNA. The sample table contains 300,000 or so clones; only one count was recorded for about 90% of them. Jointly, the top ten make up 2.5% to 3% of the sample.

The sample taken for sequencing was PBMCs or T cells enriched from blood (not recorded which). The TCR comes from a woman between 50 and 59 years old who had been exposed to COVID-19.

The bases read TGTGCCAGCAGTTCCGGGGGAGGCTATGGCTACACCTTC. This gives the protein CASSSGGGYGYTF. The rearrangement joined TRBV12-3 or TRBV12-4 to TRBJ1-2, with a weak D call of TRBD1 (5 bases match). V and J are truncated by 4 bases and 4 bases respectively, leaving an intervening sequence of 10 bases. The CDR3 runs 13 residues from the cysteine to the phenylalanine. Only CDR3 DNA is held: 39 bases, read in frame from base 1.